These 17 T cell receptor beta chains came from one sample sequenced in a study of blood T cell repertoires in COVID-19. Sequencing used immunoSEQ multiplex PCR; TCRdb keeps in-frame clones, though not all of them. This table has approximately 300,000 clones, 83% appearing once. The specimen sequenced was peripheral blood. These receptors originate from a woman in her 50s with acute or convalescent COVID-19.

The V gene is TRBV3-1 (or the pseudogene TRBV3-2), the J gene TRBJ1-5, with 7 bases fitting TRBD1. The CDR3 spans 18 residues. The V segment lost 5 bases and the J segment 2 bases; nucleotides outside the gene matches: 15. Germline CDR1 LGHDT, CDR2 YNNKEL (reference sequence). This CDR3 is CASSARGRGGLRNQPQHF. The CDR3, as DNA: TGTGCCAGCAGCGCACGAGGGAGAGGGGGCCTCCGCAATCAGCCCCAGCATTTT.

V is TRBV27 and J is TRBJ1-1; D not certain. V gave up 0 bases and J gave up 4 bases, with 6 bases separating them. The CDR3 covers 13 residues. Germline CDR1 reads MNHEY; CDR2 reads SMNVEV (reference sequence). The CDR3 bases are TGTGCCAGCAGTTTATCTCGGTTCACTGAAGCTTTCTTT. It translates to CASSLSRFTEAFF.

DNA of the CDR3: TGTGCCAGCAGAACCGAAACAGGGAATTCACCCCTCCACTTT. It translates to CASRTETGNSPLHF. The chain joins TRBV6-5 to TRBJ1-6; tentative D call: TRBD1 (6 bases). Germline CDR1 and CDR2: MNHEY and SVGAGI. This CDR3 comprises 14 residues. The V end lost 6 bases, the J end lost 7 bases, and 13 bases lay between the germline ends.

The chain joins TRBV6-5 to TRBJ1-2, with TRBD1 identical over 7 bases. The CDR3 totals 16 residues. Trimming at V came to 3 bases and at J to 4 bases, leaving 11 bases not matched to a gene. Germline V CDR1 and CDR2: MNHEY, SVGAGI. Here the CDR3 reads CASSYTFTGEVYGYTF. The CDR3 region has the DNA TGTGCCAGCAGTTATACTTTTACAGGGGAGGTCTATGGCTACACCTTC.

V usage is TRBV27 and J usage is TRBJ1-1; no reliable D call. This CDR3 has 13 amino acids. V shed 2 bases and J shed 7 bases, with 11 bases lying between them. Germline V gene lookup returns CDR1 MNHEY and CDR2 SMNVEV (reference sequence). The CDR3, as DNA: TGTGCCAGCAGTTTACGGGAGGACTTTGAAGCTTTCTTT. It yields the protein CASSLREDFEAFF.

This clone has only one observation. The chain couples TRBV5-4 to TRBJ2-1; a possible D gene is TRBD1 (5 bases). Germline V gives CDR1 SGHNT, CDR2 YYREEE (reference sequence). This CDR3 region has 13 residues. V lost 4 bases to trimming and J lost 5 bases, with 10 bases between them. CDR3 in DNA: TGTGCCAGCAGCCAAAAACAGGACAATGAGCAGTTCTTC. Encoded protein: CASSQKQDNEQFF.

Details on this clone: This sample includes further DNA sequences coding for the same CDR3. The rearrangement links TRBV3-1 (or the pseudogene TRBV3-2) to TRBJ1-1; 10 bases line up with TRBD1. The CDR3 has 15 residues. With 4 bases clipped from V and 2 bases from J, the junction kept 4 bases outside the gene matches. CDR1 and CDR2 from the germline V gene are LGHDT and YNNKEL (reference sequence). The CDR3 bases are TGTGCCAGCAGCCCGAGGGACAGGGGCAACACTGAAGCTTTCTTT. Its protein is CASSPRDRGNTEAFF.

In regard to this clone: Other DNA sequences of this sample code for an identical CDR3. This chain uses TRBV7-9 with TRBJ2-2; D is uncertain. V gave up 3 bases and J gave up 4 bases, with 6 bases separating them. The CDR3 covers 13 residues. Germline V gene lookup returns CDR1 SEHNR and CDR2 FQNEAQ (reference sequence). The DNA of the CDR3 is TGTGCCAGCAGCTTGTCCTCCACCGGGGAGCTGTTTTTT. It encodes CASSLSSTGELFF.

The V and J genes are TRBV19 and TRBJ2-3; D perhaps matches TRBD2 (5 bases). V lost 3 bases and J 3 bases, leaving 13 bases between the germline ends. This CDR3 contains 15 residues. The germline V gene encodes CDR1 LNHDA and CDR2 SQIVND (reference sequence). CDR3 amino acids: CASSMDGIGTDTQYF. DNA for the CDR3: TGTGCCAGTAGTATGGACGGGATTGGGACAGATACGCAGTATTTT. The full variable domain, rest sourced from reference TRBV19 and TRBJ2-3, is DGGITQSPKYLFRKEGQNVTLSCEQNLNHDAMYWYRQDPGQGLRLIYYSQIVNDFQKGDIAEGYSVSREKKESFPLTVTSAQKNPTAFYLCASSMDGIGTDTQYFGPGTRLTVL.

The V and J genes are TRBV19 and TRBJ2-3; 14 bases map to TRBD2. The ends lost 5 bases at V and 1 base at J; junction bases unmatched: 2. The V gene's germline CDR1 is LNHDA and CDR2 SQIVND (reference sequence). The CDR3 length is 16 residues. CDR3 nucleotide sequence: TGTGCCAGTAGTGTGGGACTAGCGGGGGGCACAGATACGCAGTATTTT. Its translation: CASSVGLAGGTDTQYF.

The J gene is TRBJ1-5, the V gene TRBV10-3; D might be TRBD1 (5 bases). V lost 5 bases and J lost 1, with 15 bases in between. Looked up from germline, CDR1 is ENHRY and CDR2 is SYGVKD. The CDR3 contains 16 residues. CDR3: CAISPGGDKSNQPQHF. The CDR3 DNA follows: TGTGCCATCAGTCCGGGGGGAGATAAGAGCAATCAGCCCCAGCATTTT.

The chain uses TRBV28 and TRBJ1-2, with D possibly being TRBD1 (6 bases). This CDR3 region has 14 residues. Trimming cost V 6 bases and J 4 bases, with 15 bases left between them. Germline V gene data show CDR1 as MDHEN and CDR2 as SYDVKM. CDR3 bases: TGTGCCAGCAGCTCCCCTGGGGGCCCCTATGGCTACACCTTC. This codes for CASSSPGGPYGYTF.

The CDR3 here is CAISEPSGQGKRYGYTF. In nucleotides, the CDR3 is TGTGCCATCAGTGAGCCTTCCGGACAGGGGAAACGCTATGGCTACACCTTC. J is TRBJ1-2 and V is TRBV10-3, with 9 bases identical to TRBD1. Germline trimming cut 2 bases from V and 4 bases from J; bases unmatched to any gene: 11. This CDR3 spans 17 amino acids. Germline CDR1 is ENHRY and CDR2 is SYGVKD.

The chain carries TRBV5-1 and TRBJ2-3; the D is unclear. This CDR3 spans 14 amino acids. Germline lookup yields CDR1 SGHRS and CDR2 YFSETQ. Trimming took off 2 bases at V and 2 bases at J, with 9 bases between the two ends. Here the CDR3 reads CASSFTDPTDTQYF. CDR3 sequence (DNA): TGCGCCAGCAGCTTCACAGACCCCACAGATACGCAGTATTTT.

V and J are TRBV10-1 and TRBJ2-5; D not certain. The CDR3 sequence is 15 residues long. Germline V gene lookup returns CDR1 WNHNN and CDR2 SYGVQD (reference sequence). V was pared by 5 bases and J by 1 base, with 14 bases between. CDR3 protein: CASSPFVNSQETQYF. DNA of the CDR3: TGCGCCAGCAGTCCCTTTGTTAACAGCCAAGAGACCCAGTACTTC.

This chain uses TRBV18 with TRBJ2-3, with 9 bases aligning to TRBD1. The CDR3 spans 15 residues. Germline CDR1 reads KGHSH; CDR2 reads LQKENI. The V segment lost 6 bases and the J segment 1 base; nucleotides outside the gene matches: 5. The CDR3 protein is CASSRGQGGTDTQYF. CDR3 DNA sequence: TGTGCCAGCTCCCGGGGACAGGGCGGCACAGATACGCAGTATTTT.

This clone came up once. The chain combines TRBV5-8 with TRBJ1-2, with 7 positions matching TRBD1. Germline V gene data show CDR1 as SGHTS and CDR2 as YDEGEE. The CDR3 length is 14 residues. J lost 6 bases, V lost 4 bases, and 9 bases had no gene match. The CDR3 sequence is CASSLDRDGDGYTF. In DNA form, the CDR3 reads TGTGCCAGCAGCCTCGACAGGGACGGGGATGGCTACACCTTC.